This T cell receptor beta chain was identified in a study of blood T cell repertoires in COVID-19. Study information: Specimens from acute and convalescent COVID-19 originated in the United States, Italy and Spain.

Germline lookup yields CDR1 SGDLS and CDR2 YYNGEE. The CDR3 contains 13 residues. The V end lost 2 bases, the J end lost 9 bases, and 12 bases lay between the germline ends. As processed by the authors: Nucleated cell counts were estimated from reference gene primer amplification. TCRdb keeps only in-frame clones here, not all; method: immunoSEQ multiplex PCR. From that table come the V and J calls and clone size; the DNA was used to work out D and trimming. The sample records about 50,000 clones, 70% to 90% being singletons. Material for sequencing was peripheral blood. The chain combines TRBV9 with TRBJ2-1; TRBD2 is a possible D gene (5 bases). The receptor was isolated from a human donor in a cohort sampled during active COVID-19. The CDR3 sequence is CASSVTMGSEQFF. The CDR3 DNA reads TGTGCCAGCAGCGTGACAATGGGGAGTGAGCAGTTCTTC.